The entry below gives a single T cell receptor (beta chain) sequence along with its context. Its antigen remains unknown. The data are from a study of T cells in localized non-small cell lung cancer. Whole-study results and caveats: Only one tumor region was sequenced, so heterogeneity remains possible. A denser population of T cells in blood accompanied longer overall survival. Uninvolved adjacent lung had higher T cell clonality than tumor and all other tissues. Within adjacent lung there appeared a median around 57 of the top 100 tumor clones.

The CDR3 is made up of 15 amino acids. V lost 0 bases to trimming and J lost 0 bases, with 10 bases between them. Germline CDR1 SGHDT, CDR2 YYEEEE. Only in-frame clones appear in the TCRdb table, and some are missing; sequencing was by immunoSEQ multiplex PCR. The repertoire consists of about 43,000 clones, with about 91% occurring once and the leading ten covering over 9.5%. V gene TRBV5-6 combines with J gene TRBJ2-7; D unresolved. The receptor comes from a woman aged 35-75 years with stage II lung adenocarcinoma. This sample comprised PBMCs, obtained before any cancer treatment. The CDR3 sequence is CASSLGPPSSYEQYF. DNA of the CDR3: TGTGCCAGCAGCTTGGGACCCCCGAGCTCCTACGAGCAGTACTTC.